This T cell receptor (beta chain) was sequenced for a study of OX40 agonist ivuxolimab in advanced cancers. The overall study: Patients were dosed intravenously with ivuxolimab at 0.01 to 10 mg/kg every 2 weeks. The dose-escalation cohort was around 83% male, with a mean age of 60 years, ranging about 23 to 90.

V lost 3 bases, J lost 5 bases, and 6 bases stayed unmatched. This CDR3 is built from 16 residues. Germline CDR1 WSHSY, CDR2 SAAADI. Findings and limits, study-wide: Fewer expanded clones were found on average in CD4+ than in CD8+ T cells. Among the lowest levels of clonal expansion were found in partial responders at 0.1-3.0 mg/kg.

On this clone: What it binds is unknown.

The assay was immunoSEQ multiplex PCR, and TCRdb's table has in-frame clones only and misses some. The sample records tens of thousands of clones, roughly 84% being singletons. The chain has TRBV10-2 and TRBJ2-5; 13 bases fit TRBD2. The sample consisted of CD4+ or CD8+ T cells sorted from blood, taken in a trial of the OX40 agonist ivuxolimab. This TCR derives from an adult with an advanced solid tumor such as melanoma, head and neck, liver or kidney cancer. CDR3 sequence: CASSDWTSGSLETQYF. The CDR3 DNA is TGCGCCAGCAGTGATTGGACTAGCGGGAGTCTGGAGACCCAGTACTTC.